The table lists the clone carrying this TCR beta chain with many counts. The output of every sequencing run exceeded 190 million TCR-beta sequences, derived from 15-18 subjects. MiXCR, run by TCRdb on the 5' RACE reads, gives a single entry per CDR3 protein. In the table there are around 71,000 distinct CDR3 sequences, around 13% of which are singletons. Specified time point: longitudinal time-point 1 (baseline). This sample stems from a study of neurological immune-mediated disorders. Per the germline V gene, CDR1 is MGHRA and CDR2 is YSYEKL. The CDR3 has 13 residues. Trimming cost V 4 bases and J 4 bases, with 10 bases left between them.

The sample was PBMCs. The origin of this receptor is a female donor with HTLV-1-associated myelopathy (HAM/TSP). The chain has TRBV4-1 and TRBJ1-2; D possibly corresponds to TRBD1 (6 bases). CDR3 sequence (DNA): TGCGCCAGCAGCCTAGAACAGGGCTATGGCTACACCTTC. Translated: CASSLEQGYGYTF.